The 2 T cell receptor beta chains below all came from one sample that was sequenced in a study of blood T cell repertoires in COVID-19 (dated by TCRdb to 2020 to 2021). Library construction relied on the immunoSEQ multiplex PCR assay. TCRdb retrieved this table from immuneACCESS and kept in-frame rearrangements only. Not all clones are present; in checked studies, unresolved V genes account for under half, and no reason is known for the remainder. The sample table records 40,000 to 50,000 clones; about 86% of these occur just once. The ten largest clones add up to roughly 2.9% of the sample. Sequenced: peripheral blood. These receptors all stem from a woman of 80 years or more with acute or convalescent COVID-19.

V is TRBV5-1 and J is TRBJ2-3; TRBD1 matches at 7 bases. With 1 base clipped from V and 0 bases from J, the junction kept 2 bases outside the gene matches. The CDR3 runs 15 residues. Germline CDR1 and CDR2: SGHRS and YFSETQ. The CDR3 nucleotides read TGCGCCAGCAGCTTGAGGGACAGTAGCACAGATACGCAGTATTTT. The encoded protein is CASSLRDSSTDTQYF.

The chain carries TRBV9 and TRBJ2-3, with a tentative D call TRBD2 (6 bases). Germline assignment: CDR1 SGDLS and CDR2 YYNGEE. This CDR3 spans 14 amino acids. Trimming stripped 3 bases from V and 2 bases from J, with 10 bases between. The CDR3 DNA follows: TGTGCCAGCAGCGGCGGGGAGATCACAGATACGCAGTATTTT. Its translation: CASSGGEITDTQYF.